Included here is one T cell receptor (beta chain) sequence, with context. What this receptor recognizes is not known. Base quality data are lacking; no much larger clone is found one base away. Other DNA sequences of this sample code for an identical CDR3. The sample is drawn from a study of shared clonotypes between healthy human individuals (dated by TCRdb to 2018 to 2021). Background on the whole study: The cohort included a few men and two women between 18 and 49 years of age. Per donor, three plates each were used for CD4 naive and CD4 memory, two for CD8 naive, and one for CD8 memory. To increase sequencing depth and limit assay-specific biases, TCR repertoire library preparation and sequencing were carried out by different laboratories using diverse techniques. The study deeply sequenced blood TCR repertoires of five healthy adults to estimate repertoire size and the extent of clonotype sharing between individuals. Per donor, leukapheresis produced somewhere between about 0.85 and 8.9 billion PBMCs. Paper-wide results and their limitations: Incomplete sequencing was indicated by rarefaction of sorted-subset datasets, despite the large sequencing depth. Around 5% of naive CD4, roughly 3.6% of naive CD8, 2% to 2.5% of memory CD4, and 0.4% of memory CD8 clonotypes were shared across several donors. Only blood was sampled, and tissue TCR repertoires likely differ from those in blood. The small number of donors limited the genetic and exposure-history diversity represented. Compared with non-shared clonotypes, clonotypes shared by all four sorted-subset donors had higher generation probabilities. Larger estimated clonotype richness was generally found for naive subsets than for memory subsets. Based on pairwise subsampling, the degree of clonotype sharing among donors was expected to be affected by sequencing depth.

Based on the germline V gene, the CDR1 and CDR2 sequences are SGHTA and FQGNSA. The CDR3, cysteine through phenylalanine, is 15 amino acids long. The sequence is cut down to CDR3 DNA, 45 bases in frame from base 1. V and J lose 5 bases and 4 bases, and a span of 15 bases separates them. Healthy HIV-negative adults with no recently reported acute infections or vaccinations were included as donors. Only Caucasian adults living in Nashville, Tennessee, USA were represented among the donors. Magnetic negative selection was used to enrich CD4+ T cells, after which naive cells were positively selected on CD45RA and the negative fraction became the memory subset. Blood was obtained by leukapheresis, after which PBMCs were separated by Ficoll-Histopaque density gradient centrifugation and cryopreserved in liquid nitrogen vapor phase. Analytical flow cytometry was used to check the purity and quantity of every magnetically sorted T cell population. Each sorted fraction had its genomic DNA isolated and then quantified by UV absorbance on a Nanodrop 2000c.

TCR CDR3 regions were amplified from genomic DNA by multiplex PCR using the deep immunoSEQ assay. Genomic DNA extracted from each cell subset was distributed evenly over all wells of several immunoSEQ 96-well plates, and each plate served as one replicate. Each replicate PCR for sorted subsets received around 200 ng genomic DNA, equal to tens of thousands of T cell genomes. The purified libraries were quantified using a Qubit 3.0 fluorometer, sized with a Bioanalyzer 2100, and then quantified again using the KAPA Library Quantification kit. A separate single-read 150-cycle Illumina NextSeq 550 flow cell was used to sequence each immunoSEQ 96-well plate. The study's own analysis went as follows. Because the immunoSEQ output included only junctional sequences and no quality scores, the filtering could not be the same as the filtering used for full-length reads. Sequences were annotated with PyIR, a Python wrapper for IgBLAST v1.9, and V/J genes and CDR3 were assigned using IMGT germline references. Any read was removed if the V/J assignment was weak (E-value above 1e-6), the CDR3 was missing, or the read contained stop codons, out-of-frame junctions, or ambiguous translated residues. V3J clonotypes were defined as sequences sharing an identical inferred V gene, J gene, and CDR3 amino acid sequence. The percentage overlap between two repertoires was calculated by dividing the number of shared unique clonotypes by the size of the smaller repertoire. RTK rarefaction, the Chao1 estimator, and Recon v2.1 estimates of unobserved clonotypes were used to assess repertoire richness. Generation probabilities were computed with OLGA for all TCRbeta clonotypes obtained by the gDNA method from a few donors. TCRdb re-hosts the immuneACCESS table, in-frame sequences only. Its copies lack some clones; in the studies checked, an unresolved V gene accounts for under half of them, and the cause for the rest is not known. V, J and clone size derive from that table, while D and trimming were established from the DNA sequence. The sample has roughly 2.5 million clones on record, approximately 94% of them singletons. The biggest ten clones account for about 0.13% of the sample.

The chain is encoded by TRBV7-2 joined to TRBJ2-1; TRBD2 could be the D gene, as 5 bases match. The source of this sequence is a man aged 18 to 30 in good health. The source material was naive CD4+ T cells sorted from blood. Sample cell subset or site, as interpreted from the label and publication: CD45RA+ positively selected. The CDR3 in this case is CASSPGGGLYNEQFF. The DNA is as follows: TGTGCCAGCAGCCCCGGAGGCGGCTTATACAATGAGCAGTTCTTC.